The 18 T cell receptor beta chains below were found in one sample sequenced in a study of blood T cell repertoires in COVID-19. The table came from immunoSEQ multiplex PCR; TCRdb's copy has only in-frame clones and leaves some out. The sample shows about 250,000 clones, 65% to 85% of them seen only once. Sequenced: PBMCs or T cells enriched from blood (not recorded which). Receptors originate from a man aged 45-65 years who had recovered from COVID-19.

The chain is built from TRBV18 and TRBJ2-2; tentatively, D is TRBD2 (6 bases). The CDR3 has 14 amino acids. V gave up 8 bases and J gave up 1 base, with 11 bases separating them. Per the germline V gene, CDR1 is KGHSH and CDR2 is LQKENI. Here the CDR3 reads CASAGDLNTGELFF. Written as DNA, the CDR3 is TGTGCCAGCGCTGGGGACTTGAACACCGGGGAGCTGTTTTTT.

For the CDR3, the DNA is TGTGCCAGCAGCTTAGCAGGGGCCCGCACAGATACGCAGTATTTT. Residues: CASSLAGARTDTQYF. V usage is TRBV7-8 and J usage is TRBJ2-3, with D maybe TRBD1 (5 bases). The CDR3 is 15 residues long. V lost 0 bases and J 1 base, leaving 8 bases between the germline ends. Germline V gene data show CDR1 as SGHVS and CDR2 as FQNEAQ.

The J gene is TRBJ2-2, the V gene TRBV19; TRBD2 matches 10 bases. Germline V gene data show CDR1 as LNHDA and CDR2 as SQIVND (reference sequence). The CDR3 spans 16 residues. J lost 0 bases, V lost 5 bases, and 3 bases had no gene match. CDR3 DNA sequence: TGTGCCAGTAGTCACCTAGCGGGAGCGAACACCGGGGAGCTGTTTTTT. It encodes CASSHLAGANTGELFF.

The V gene is TRBV10-1, the J gene TRBJ1-1, with D uncertain. This CDR3 spans 15 amino acids. Trimming took 6 bases from V and 3 from J, leaving 17 bases between them. Germline V gives CDR1 WNHNN, CDR2 SYGVQD (reference sequence). The CDR3 region is CASRRNGKADTEAFF. CDR3 nucleotides: TGCGCCAGCAGACGGAACGGGAAAGCGGACACTGAAGCTTTCTTT.

The V gene is TRBV7-9, the J gene TRBJ2-7; TRBD2 matches at 14 bases. Germline V lookup: CDR1 SEHNR, CDR2 FQNEAQ (reference sequence). The CDR3 contains 16 residues. V lost 5 bases to trimming and J lost 7 bases; unmatched junction nucleotides: 10. The CDR3 loop is CASSPLGLAGVGEQYF. Written as DNA, the CDR3 is TGTGCCAGCAGCCCTCTGGGACTAGCGGGAGTAGGGGAGCAGTACTTC. Full variable domain (rest looked up from reference TRBV7-9 and TRBJ2-7): DTGVSQNPRHKITKRGQNVTFRCDPISEHNRLYWYRQTLGQGPEFLTYFQNEAQLEKSRLLSDRFSAERPKGSFSTLEIQRTEQGDSAMYLCASSPLGLAGVGEQYFGPGTRLTVT.

This clone has just one count. V usage is TRBV10-1 and J usage is TRBJ1-1; D call uncertain. The V end lost 8 bases, the J end lost 3 bases, and 13 bases lay between the germline ends. CDR1 and CDR2 from the germline V gene are WNHNN and SYGVQD (reference sequence). This CDR3 has 13 residues. The DNA for the CDR3 is TGCGCCAGCGCGGGGAGTCGGGACACTGAAGCTTTCTTT. Translated, it gives CASAGSRDTEAFF.

The V call is TRBV30, the J call TRBJ2-2; possibly TRBD1 for D (6 bases). The germline gives CDR1 GTSNPN, CDR2 SVGIG (reference sequence). The CDR3 sequence is 13 residues long. V was trimmed by 5 bases and J by 4 bases, leaving 11 bases between them. The CDR3 is CAWAQGTTGELFF. Here the CDR3 DNA reads TGTGCCTGGGCACAGGGAACCACCGGGGAGCTGTTTTTT. The variable domain in full, with the rest retrieved from reference TRBV30 and TRBJ2-2, is SQTIHQWPATLVQPVGSPLSLECTVEGTSNPNLYWYRQAAGRGLQLLFYSVGIGQISSEVPQNLSASRPQDRQFILSSKKLLLSDSGFYLCAWAQGTTGELFFGEGSRLTVL.

The rearrangement uses TRBV24-1 and TRBJ1-5; 11 nucleotides align to TRBD1. J was trimmed by 6 bases and V by 3 bases; bases with no gene match: 6. The length of the CDR3 is 16 residues. CDR1 is KGHDR, CDR2 SFDVKD, per germline. CDR3 sequence: CATSDPGTGGTQPQHF. The CDR3 region has the DNA TGTGCCACCAGTGATCCTGGGACAGGGGGTACTCAGCCCCAGCATTTT.

Notes on this clone: Relative to the germline gene, one junction end is altered; a read error may explain this. CDR3 bases: TGTGCCAGCCGCCCCAGGGCCCACTCCTCCTCCGAGCAGTACTTC. Residues: CASRPRAHSSSEQYF. The chain links TRBV6-5 to TRBJ2-7, with a possible D match to TRBD1 (5 bases). The CDR3 has 15 amino acids. CDR1 and CDR2 from the germline V gene are MNHEY and SVGAGI.

The chain carries TRBV2 and TRBJ2-1; D ambiguous. Germline lookup yields CDR1 SNHLY and CDR2 FYNNEI. The CDR3 has 13 amino acids. Trimming cost V 3 bases and J 4 bases, with 7 bases left between them. CDR3: CASSEVEYNEQFF. The DNA for the CDR3 is TGTGCCAGCAGTGAGGTAGAATACAATGAGCAGTTCTTC.

This clone was seen only once. The rearrangement uses TRBV24-1 and TRBJ2-7; 8 nucleotides line up with TRBD1. The CDR3 has 14 residues. Losses at the gene ends were 10 bases for V and 1 base for J; bases not matched to a gene: 8. Germline CDR1 is KGHDR and CDR2 is SFDVKD. CDR3 nucleotide sequence: TGTGCCACAAGCAGGGGGCCTCCGTCCTACGAGCAGTACTTC. It yields the protein CATSRGPPSYEQYF.

This clone is a singleton in its sample. This chain connects TRBV5-6 to TRBJ2-7; 11 bases map to TRBD1. With V trimmed by 4 bases and J by 2 bases, 5 bases remained unmatched. The CDR3 runs 15 residues. The germline CDR1 and CDR2 sequences are SGHDT and YYEEEE. Here the CDR3 DNA reads TGTGCCAGCAGCGTCGGACAGGGGGCCACCTACGAGCAGTACTTC. Protein: CASSVGQGATYEQYF.

The chain has TRBV4-3 and TRBJ2-3; 16 nucleotides align to TRBD2. V gave up 0 bases and J gave up 6 bases; unmatched junction bases: 6. Germline lookup yields CDR1 LGHNA and CDR2 YSLEER. The CDR3 runs 18 residues. The CDR3 reads CASSQEGLAGGPEDTQYF. As DNA, the CDR3 is TGCGCCAGCAGCCAAGAGGGACTAGCGGGAGGGCCGGAGGATACGCAGTATTTT.

In this sample, this clone turned up once. This chain links TRBV19 with TRBJ1-5, with TRBD1 matching 8 bases. Germline loops: CDR1 LNHDA, CDR2 SQIVND (reference sequence). This CDR3 is built from 14 residues. With V trimmed by 5 bases and J by 5 bases, 5 bases remained unmatched. DNA for the CDR3: TGTGCCAGTAGTGACCGGACAGGGTATCAGCCCCAGCATTTT. Its protein product is CASSDRTGYQPQHF.

This rearrangement joins TRBV6-5 to TRBJ2-7; D might be TRBD1 (6 bases). The CDR3 consists of 14 residues. V was trimmed by 8 bases and J by 4 bases, leaving 18 bases between them. Germline-derived CDR1 and CDR2 are MNHEY and SVGAGI. The CDR3 sequence: CASGLGQSIYEQYF. CDR3 in DNA: TGTGCCAGCGGATTAGGACAGTCTATTTACGAGCAGTACTTC.

V is TRBV5-1 and J is TRBJ2-1; D gene uncertain. Trimming removed 2 bases at V and 8 bases at J, with 11 bases between. Germline V CDR1 and CDR2: SGHRS, YFSETQ. The CDR3 is 13 residues long. The CDR3 DNA reads TGCGCCAGCAGCTTACGACTGCGCGATGAGCAGTTCTTC. This gives the protein CASSLRLRDEQFF.

This clone was seen a single time. V gene TRBV7-2 combines with J gene TRBJ1-2; D might be TRBD1 (5 bases). The CDR3 runs to 15 residues. Between the trimmed V and J ends, which lost 4 bases and 0 bases, there was a span of 12 bases. CDR1 and CDR2 from the germline V gene are SGHTA and FQGNSA. The CDR3 is CASSSGGRPNYGYTF. DNA of the CDR3: TGTGCCAGCAGCTCGGGGGGACGGCCTAACTATGGCTACACCTTC.

This clone has just a few counts. This chain joins TRBV28 and TRBJ1-6; 7 bases match TRBD1. Germline V gives CDR1 MDHEN, CDR2 SYDVKM. The CDR3 length is 14 residues. Trimming removed 3 bases from V and 10 bases from J; junction bases left unmatched: 6. Written as DNA, the CDR3 is TGTGCCAGCAGTTTCAGAGGGGGCAGATCACCCCTCCACTTT. As protein: CASSFRGGRSPLHF.